The 17 T cell receptor beta chains below all came from one sample that was sequenced in a study of molecular identifiers for immune sequencing clone quantification (dated by TCRdb to the late 2010s). Library method: PCR. This sample was sequenced with a NextSeq 500. The public reads were quality trimmed at Q25 with fastp and then assembled into clones with MiXCR by TCRdb, keeping productive beta chains. CDR3 protein duplicates are merged, each entry listing the most common genes and DNA. In all, the sample holds approximately 500,000 distinct CDR3 sequences, and about 26% of those were seen once. Just over 0.75% of the sample is in the top ten clones. The sample taken for sequencing was naive CD8+ T cells from blood, with Jurkat cell RNA spiked in. Sample cell subset or site, as interpreted from the label and publication: FACS-sorted CD8+CD4-CCR7+CD45RA+ naive T cells. These TCRs come from a human donor in good health. Some libraries in this study had Jurkat cell RNA spiked in.

This clonotype was found many times. V is TRBV4-3 and J is TRBJ1-1; D not certain. The V end was cut by 2 bases, the J end by 6 bases, with 16 bases between. The CDR3 consists of 15 residues. Per germline, CDR1 LGHNA and CDR2 YSLEER. The CDR3 reads CASSQMTYGVPEAFF. In nucleotides, the CDR3 is TGCGCCAGCAGCCAAATGACATATGGAGTCCCTGAAGCTTTCTTT.

The rearrangement joins TRBV19 to TRBJ2-5, with 7 bases fitting TRBD1. The V gene end was trimmed by 4 bases and the J gene end by 4 bases; junction bases not matched to a gene: 9. This CDR3 region has 15 residues. Germline-derived CDR1 and CDR2 are LNHDA and SQIVND (reference sequence). CDR3 residues: CASSTDDRAPETQYF. In nucleotides, the CDR3 is TGTGCCAGTAGTACCGATGACAGGGCGCCAGAGACCCAGTACTTC.

The chain uses TRBV7-9 and TRBJ2-1; a possible D gene is TRBD2 (5 bases). Trimming removed 7 bases from V and 5 bases from J, with 12 bases in between. CDR3 length equals 13 residues. The germline CDR1 and CDR2 sequences are SEHNR and FQNEAQ (reference sequence). CDR3 in DNA: TGTGCCAGCAATCCAACCGGGAACAATGAGCAGTTCTTC. It is translated as CASNPTGNNEQFF.

The chain employs TRBV12-3 or TRBV12-4 and TRBJ2-3, with 10 bases identical to TRBD2. V lost 6 bases, J lost 4 bases, and 13 bases stayed unmatched. The CDR3 spans 17 residues. The CDR3 DNA sequence: TGTGCCAGCAGGCCCGCTAAACTAGCGGGGACCCCAGATACGCAGTATTTT. It encodes CASRPAKLAGTPDTQYF.

V usage is TRBV6-2 or TRBV6-3 and J usage is TRBJ2-2; TRBD1 might be the D (6 bases). Germline V gives CDR1 MNHEY, CDR2 SVGEGT. This CDR3 region has 14 residues. The ends were cut back, 2 bases at V and 6 bases at J, with 10 bases in the middle. CDR3 nucleotide sequence: TGTGCCAGCAGTTACCCTCACAGGGCCGGGGAGCTGTTTTTT. Translation gives CASSYPHRAGELFF.

J is TRBJ2-7 and V is TRBV30, with D perhaps being TRBD1 or TRBD2 (5 bases each). The CDR3 sequence is 12 residues long. The ends were cut back, 1 base at V and 2 bases at J, with 6 bases in the middle. Germline V gene lookup returns CDR1 GTSNPN and CDR2 SVGIG (reference sequence). This CDR3 reads CAWSGGTYEQYF. DNA of the CDR3: TGTGCCTGGAGTGGGGGGACCTACGAGCAGTACTTC.

J is TRBJ2-3 and V is TRBV19; weak D call: TRBD2 (5 bases). CDR3 length: 16 residues. In germline, CDR1 is LNHDA, CDR2 SQIVND (reference sequence). Deletions cut 3 bases from V and 0 bases from J, with 13 bases between. CDR3 in amino acids: CASSIFLASSTDTQYF. DNA for the CDR3: TGTGCCAGTAGTATTTTCCTAGCCTCTAGCACAGATACGCAGTATTTT.

This clonotype has more than one count but fewer than ten. The chain is built from TRBV30 and TRBJ2-2, with TRBD2 matching over 7 bases. The CDR3 length is 14 residues. The junction had 7 bases not matched to a gene; V was cut back by 2 bases and J by 7 bases. Germline V CDR1 and CDR2: GTSNPN, SVGIG (reference sequence). The CDR3 is CAWSPTSFGGELFF. In DNA, the CDR3 is TGTGCCTGGAGTCCGACTAGCTTTGGCGGGGAGCTGTTTTTT. Using reference TRBV30 and TRBJ2-2 for the parts outside the CDR3, the full variable domain is SQTIHQWPATLVQPVGSPLSLECTVEGTSNPNLYWYRQAAGRGLQLLFYSVGIGQISSEVPQNLSASRPQDRQFILSSKKLLLSDSGFYLCAWSPTSFGGELFFGEGSRLTVL.

This chain links TRBV7-2 with TRBJ2-1; 7 bases match TRBD2. Germline CDR1 SGHTA, CDR2 FQGNSA. The CDR3 length is 15 residues. The trim removed 5 bases at V and 0 bases at J, leaving 4 bases unmatched. The CDR3 bases are TGTGCCAGCAGCGATGCTAGCGGCTCCTACAATGAGCAGTTCTTC. Protein product: CASSDASGSYNEQFF.

V gene TRBV6-5 combines with J gene TRBJ2-2; D gene uncertain. Germline V lookup: CDR1 MNHEY, CDR2 SVGAGI. The CDR3 spans 16 residues. V was cut by 5 bases and J by 4 bases, with 17 bases left in between. The CDR3 reads CASSTTASSRTGELFF. The CDR3 coding sequence is TGTGCCAGCAGTACGACGGCTAGTTCTCGCACCGGGGAGCTGTTTTTT.

The chain combines TRBV7-9 with TRBJ1-5; D gene uncertain. From germline, CDR1 is SEHNR and CDR2 FQNEAQ (reference sequence). The CDR3 runs 15 residues. Trimming took 4 bases from V and 4 from J, leaving 14 bases between them. CDR3 amino acids: CASSSNVGGNQPQHF. In DNA, the CDR3 is TGTGCCAGCAGCTCAAATGTCGGAGGGAATCAGCCCCAGCATTTT.

This clonotype appeared many times. This chain uses TRBV6-2 or TRBV6-3 with TRBJ2-3, with D perhaps matching TRBD1 or TRBD2 (5 bases each). The germline V gene encodes CDR1 MNHEY and CDR2 SVGEGT. Trimming took 1 base from V and 0 from J, leaving 14 bases between them. The CDR3 spans 17 residues. CDR3 coding DNA: TGTGCCAGCAGTTACTTCCCCGGGACGGGTAGCACAGATACGCAGTATTTT. Amino acids: CASSYFPGTGSTDTQYF.

This clonotype was seen at least ten times. This chain links TRBV5-1 with TRBJ2-5; 10 bases are shared with TRBD1. This CDR3 is built from 20 residues. CDR1 is SGHRS, CDR2 YFSETQ, per germline. V trimming: 4 bases; J trimming: 4 bases; junction bases outside the gene matches: 22. The CDR3 DNA is TGCGCCAGCAGCCCTATAGGGACAGGGGACCCATTGGCCGATCGAGAGACCCAGTACTTC. Translation: CASSPIGTGDPLADRETQYF.

This clonotype was seen repeatedly, ten times or more. The V gene is TRBV12-5, the J gene TRBJ2-1; D gene unclear. The germline V gene has CDR1 LGHNT and CDR2 FRNRAP. The CDR3 has 12 amino acids. V shed 3 bases and J shed 12 bases, with 12 bases lying between them. In DNA, the CDR3 is TGTGCTAGTGGTTTAACGCTCGAAGGGCAGTTCTTC. It translates to CASGLTLEGQFF.

This clonotype was counted ten times or more. The chain has TRBV18 and TRBJ2-5; a weak D match, TRBD1 (7 bases). V lost 0 bases to trimming and J lost 4 bases, with 18 bases between them. CDR1 and CDR2 from the germline V gene are KGHSH and LQKENI. The CDR3 contains 17 residues. CDR3 coding DNA: TGTGCCAGCTCACCACCTCGACAGGGCGGAGGGGCAGAGACCCAGTACTTC. Protein sequence: CASSPPRQGGGAETQYF.

This clonotype has just a few counts. The chain uses TRBV7-9 and TRBJ2-1; unclear D gene. Germline V gives CDR1 SEHNR, CDR2 FQNEAQ (reference sequence). The CDR3 has 12 residues. V was shortened by 8 bases and J by 3 bases, with 8 bases between the two germline ends. The chain's CDR3 is CASRTNYNEQFF. The CDR3 DNA reads as TGTGCCAGCCGGACCAACTACAATGAGCAGTTCTTC.

The chain is built from TRBV11-2 and TRBJ2-5; 14 bases match TRBD2. This CDR3 has 18 amino acids. The V segment lost 2 bases and the J segment 4 bases; nucleotides outside the gene matches: 9. The germline CDR1 and CDR2 sequences are SGHAT and FQNNGV. The CDR3 loop is CASSLLGTSGGYIETQYF. CDR3 DNA: TGTGCCAGCAGCTTACTCGGGACTAGCGGGGGCTATATAGAGACCCAGTACTTC.